These 3 T cell receptor beta chains came from one sample sequenced in a study of STAT5B mutations in CD4+ large granular lymphocyte leukemia. Libraries were prepared by immunoSEQ multiplex PCR; TCRdb keeps only in-frame clonotypes and omits some of them. The sample shows tens of thousands of clones, more than 65% of them seen only once. The sample comprised CD4+ T cells from blood buffy coats. These receptors all stem from a human donor in good health.

This rearrangement joins TRBV7-2 to TRBJ1-3; perhaps TRBD1 as D (5 bases). The CDR3 loop spans 15 amino acids. The V gene's germline CDR1 is SGHTA and CDR2 FQGNSA. V was cut by 3 bases and J by 0 bases, with 9 bases left in between. The CDR3 DNA reads TGTGCCAGCAGCTTTGGACACCCCTCTGGAAACACCATATATTTT. It codes for CASSFGHPSGNTIYF.

J is TRBJ2-3 and V is TRBV7-2; 14 positions match TRBD2. V was pared by 5 bases and J by 6 bases, with 10 bases of the junction left unmatched. The germline gives CDR1 SGHTA, CDR2 FQGNSA. The CDR3 runs to 17 residues. The CDR3 protein is CASSPQTSGGAEDTQYF. The CDR3 DNA reads TGTGCCAGCAGCCCCCAGACTAGCGGGGGGGCCGAGGATACGCAGTATTTT.

This chain joins TRBV5-1 and TRBJ2-1, with D possibly matching TRBD1 (5 bases). The CDR3 is 13 amino acids. Per germline, CDR1 SGHRS and CDR2 YFSETQ. Deletions cut 0 bases from V and 7 bases from J, with 8 bases between. The CDR3 here is CASSLDQGNEQFF. The CDR3 DNA reads TGCGCCAGCAGCTTGGACCAGGGAAATGAGCAGTTCTTC.